A single sample gave rise to the 25 T cell receptor beta chains below, sequenced in a study of T cell repertoires in cytomegalovirus infection. TCRdb independently ran MiXCR on the reads; one entry per CDR3 protein. The data show about 230,000 distinct CDR3 sequences, roughly 20% seen once. Material for sequencing was CD8+ T cells from PBMCs. The receptors shown here come from a human donor in good health (CMV status not recorded). Some clones in this sample may be carry-over from other donors' samples.

This clonotype was recorded many times. The rearrangement uses TRBV18 and TRBJ2-1; D not resolved. The CDR3 loop spans 13 amino acids. The V and J ends lost 0 bases and 9 bases respectively, with 9 bases between them. Germline-derived CDR1 and CDR2 are KGHSH and LQKENI. This CDR3 reads CASSPPLSVEQFF. The CDR3 DNA sequence: TGTGCCAGCTCACCACCTCTGAGCGTTGAGCAGTTCTTC. Using reference TRBV18 and TRBJ2-1 for the parts outside the CDR3, the full variable domain is NAGVMQNPRHLVRRRGQEARLRCSPMKGHSHVYWYRQLPEEGLKFMVYLQKENIIDESGMPKERFSAEFPKEGPSILRIQQVVRGDSAAYFCASSPPLSVEQFFGPGTRLTVL.

This clonotype was seen many times. The chain carries TRBV6-1 and TRBJ2-7; D might be TRBD2 (5 bases). V dropped 4 bases and J dropped 6 bases, with 13 bases sitting between them. This CDR3 is built from 13 residues. From germline, CDR1 is MNHNS and CDR2 SASEGT. In DNA form, the CDR3 reads TGTGCCAGCAGTGGTCTAGGGAGTCCCGAGCAGTACTTC. Encoded protein: CASSGLGSPEQYF.

This clonotype was picked up many times. V usage is TRBV7-6 and J usage is TRBJ2-1; 8 bases are shared with TRBD2. The CDR3 is 15 amino acids. The V segment lost 5 bases and the J segment 3 bases; nucleotides outside the gene matches: 6. In germline, CDR1 is SGHVS, CDR2 FNYEAQ. In DNA form, the CDR3 reads TGTGCCAGCAGCACGGGCGGGGGGTTCTACAATGAGCAGTTCTTC. Encoded protein: CASSTGGGFYNEQFF.

This clonotype is medium-sized (0.01 to 0.1%) within its sample. The chain has TRBV7-8 and TRBJ2-1, with D unresolved. The ends were cut back, 4 bases at V and 0 bases at J, with 13 bases in the middle. The germline V gene has CDR1 SGHVS and CDR2 FQNEAQ. This CDR3 is built from 16 residues. The CDR3 DNA follows: TGTGCCAGCAGCTGGGTCCCGGGCAGCTCCTACAATGAGCAGTTCTTC. This translates into CASSWVPGSSYNEQFF.

This clonotype has just a few counts. The chain employs TRBV7-9 and TRBJ1-3; 7 bases are shared with TRBD1. This CDR3 region has 17 residues. Germline V gene lookup returns CDR1 SEHNR and CDR2 FQNEAQ (reference sequence). J was trimmed by 2 bases and V by 5 bases; bases with no gene match: 12. The CDR3 sequence: CASSPIPSGTAGNTIYF. CDR3 bases: TGTGCCAGCAGCCCCATTCCTTCCGGGACAGCTGGAAACACCATATATTTT.

In regard to this clonotype: One end of the junction is discordant with germline, which a read error may explain. This chain uses TRBV2 with TRBJ2-7; D unresolved. CDR1 SNHLY and CDR2 FYNNEI come from the germline V gene. CDR3 length equals 13 residues. CDR3 residues: CPSSEEETYEQYF. DNA for the CDR3: TGTCCCAGCAGTGAAGAAGAGACTTACGAGCAGTACTTC.

This clonotype appeared a few times. The chain recombines TRBV4-1 with TRBJ1-2; a weak D match, TRBD1 (6 bases). V gave up 0 bases and J gave up 4 bases, with 21 bases separating them. The germline gives CDR1 MGHRA, CDR2 YSYEKL. The CDR3 extends over 18 amino acids. Here the CDR3 reads CASSQEPTGRGNGYGYTF. Written as DNA, the CDR3 is TGCGCCAGCAGCCAAGAGCCCACGGGAAGGGGGAACGGCTATGGCTACACCTTC.

V usage is TRBV13 and J usage is TRBJ1-1; perhaps TRBD1 as D (6 bases). Germline V gene lookup returns CDR1 PRHDT and CDR2 FYEKMQ (reference sequence). The CDR3 runs to 14 residues. The V and J ends lost 5 bases and 4 bases respectively, with 14 bases between them. The CDR3 here is CASSPTGAGTEAFF. The CDR3 nucleotides read TGTGCCAGCAGCCCCACGGGGGCTGGCACTGAAGCTTTCTTT.

The gene calls are TRBV12-3 or TRBV12-4 and TRBJ2-1; D possibly matches TRBD1 or TRBD2 (7 bases each). Deletions cut 3 bases from V and 1 base from J, with 13 bases between. The CDR3 length is 16 residues. The CDR3 DNA reads TGTGCCAGCAGTTTGGGAGGGGGCGTGTCCTACAATGAGCAGTTCTTC. Protein product: CASSLGGGVSYNEQFF.

The CDR3 DNA sequence: TGTGCCAGCACCCGAACTATTCGGAGGCGAAACACAGATACGCAGTATTTT. This encodes CASTRTIRRRNTDTQYF. The chain carries TRBV28 and TRBJ2-3; TRBD2 is a possible D gene (5 bases). Trimming stripped 7 bases from V and 2 bases from J, with 22 bases between. This CDR3 has 17 residues. Germline lookup yields CDR1 MDHEN and CDR2 SYDVKM. The full variable domain, its missing parts supplied by reference TRBV28 and TRBJ2-3, is DVKVTQSSRYLVKRTGEKVFLECVQDMDHENMFWYRQDPGLGLRLIYFSYDVKMKEKGDIPEGYSVSREKKERFSLILESASTNQTSMYLCASTRTIRRRNTDTQYFGPGTRLTVL.

The chain carries TRBV28 and TRBJ2-5; D remains unclear. CDR3 length: 11 amino acids. The germline V gene has CDR1 MDHEN and CDR2 SYDVKM. V shed 4 bases and J shed 5 bases, with 5 bases lying between them. The CDR3 reads CASSYAETQYF. CDR3 nucleotide sequence: TGTGCCAGCAGTTATGCGGAGACCCAGTACTTC.

This clonotype was seen a few times. The chain is built from TRBV6-5 and TRBJ1-2; 7 bases match TRBD1. J lost 6 bases, V lost 6 bases, and 10 bases had no gene match. This CDR3 region has 14 residues. Germline loops: CDR1 MNHEY, CDR2 SVGAGI. The CDR3 coding sequence is TGTGCCAGCAGAGCGGACAGGCCCAGGGATGGCTACACCTTC. Translation gives CASRADRPRDGYTF.

This clonotype has only a few counts. The chain has TRBV5-4 and TRBJ2-5, with 11 bases aligning to TRBD2. V shed 4 bases, J shed 2 bases, and the junction held 7 bases outside the gene matches. The length of the CDR3 is 16 residues. Germline-derived CDR1 and CDR2 are SGHNT and YYREEE (reference sequence). CDR3 sequence: CASSPIAGGGQETQYF. The CDR3 DNA follows: TGTGCCAGCAGCCCTATAGCGGGGGGGGGGCAAGAGACCCAGTACTTC.

This sequence joins TRBV14 and TRBJ1-1; D is possibly TRBD1 (5 bases). Trimming took 4 bases from V and 5 from J, leaving 20 bases between them. CDR3 size: 16 residues. The germline V gene has CDR1 SGHDN and CDR2 FVKESK. DNA for the CDR3: TGTGCCAGCAGCCCAAACGGGGCAAGGGTGGAAACTGAAGCTTTCTTT. It yields the protein CASSPNGARVETEAFF.

The chain uses TRBV6-2 or TRBV6-3 and TRBJ2-4; possibly TRBD1 for D (5 bases). Trimming took 5 bases from V and 6 from J, leaving 11 bases between them. The CDR3 is made up of 13 amino acids. Looked up from germline, CDR1 is MNHEY and CDR2 is SVGEGT. The CDR3 here is CASSLGPPNIQYF. The CDR3 nucleotides read TGTGCCAGCAGTCTGGGGCCTCCAAACATTCAGTACTTC.

The table lists this clonotype with a few counts. The V and J genes are TRBV10-3 and TRBJ1-2, with TRBD1 matching over 7 bases. V trimming: 8 bases; J trimming: 3 bases; junction bases outside the gene matches: 21. This CDR3 comprises 18 residues. The V gene's germline CDR1 is ENHRY and CDR2 SYGVKD. CDR3 protein: CAIAPVPGQLPIYYGYTF. In DNA, the CDR3 is TGTGCCATCGCCCCCGTACCGGGACAGCTCCCGATTTACTATGGCTACACCTTC.

This chain uses TRBV3-1 with TRBJ2-7; no clear D gene. The CDR3 sequence is 16 residues long. The V gene's germline CDR1 is LGHDT and CDR2 YNNKEL (reference sequence). The V and J ends lost 4 bases and 5 bases respectively, with 21 bases between them. CDR3 sequence (DNA): TGTGCCAGCAGCCCACTGAACTCTGGGATCATGGACGAGCAGTACTTC. Its protein product is CASSPLNSGIMDEQYF.

This clonotype was observed a handful of times. This may be a read error: a much more frequent sequence differs by one nucleotide. V is TRBV19 and J is TRBJ2-2; D unresolved. V was shortened by 8 bases and J by 1 base, with 2 bases between the two germline ends. CDR1 is LNHDA, CDR2 SQIVND, per germline (reference sequence). The CDR3 runs 11 residues. The chain's CDR3 is CASENTGELFF. CDR3 sequence (DNA): TGTGCCAGTGAGAACACCGGGGAGCTGTTTTTT.

V gene TRBV28 combines with J gene TRBJ1-4; D remains ambiguous. Germline loops: CDR1 MDHEN, CDR2 SYDVKM. V lost 10 bases and J 0 bases, leaving 9 bases between the germline ends. The CDR3 is 13 residues long. The CDR3 spells CATDASTNEKLFF. In DNA, the CDR3 is TGTGCCACAGACGCCTCAACTAATGAAAAACTGTTTTTT.

The gene calls are TRBV20-1 and TRBJ2-3; TRBD1 might be the D (5 bases). Trimming pared 3 bases from V and 0 bases from J, leaving 7 bases between. The CDR3 is 13 amino acids. Germline assignment: CDR1 DFQATT and CDR2 SNEGSKA (reference sequence). CDR3 residues: CSARPGSTDTQYF. Written as DNA, the CDR3 is TGCAGTGCTAGGCCAGGGAGCACAGATACGCAGTATTTT.

This clonotype was seen repeatedly, ten times or more. The V gene is TRBV7-9, the J gene TRBJ2-1, with D perhaps TRBD1 (5 bases). Trimming removed 5 bases at V and 5 bases at J, with 16 bases between. The germline CDR1 and CDR2 sequences are SEHNR and FQNEAQ (reference sequence). This CDR3 comprises 15 residues. The CDR3 loop is CASSRNQGIDNEQFF. CDR3 DNA sequence: TGTGCCAGCAGCAGAAACCAGGGTATCGACAATGAGCAGTTCTTC.

The sample holds many counts of this clonotype. Here the CDR3 DNA reads TGTGCCAGCAGTGAAAGCTTGACAGCCTATGGCTACACCTTC. Its translation: CASSESLTAYGYTF. The gene calls are TRBV2 and TRBJ1-2; TRBD1 might be the D (5 bases). This CDR3 spans 14 amino acids. CDR1 is SNHLY, CDR2 FYNNEI, per germline. V was trimmed by 2 bases and J by 4 bases, leaving 11 bases between them.

In this sample, this clonotype turned up a few times. This chain links TRBV2 with TRBJ2-7; D is unresolved. The CDR3 totals 13 residues. The V end was cut by 6 bases, the J end by 7 bases, with 16 bases between. Per the germline V gene, CDR1 is SNHLY and CDR2 is FYNNEI. The chain's CDR3 is CASSVGRAGEQYF. The CDR3 region has the DNA TGTGCCAGCAGCGTTGGACGGGCTGGGGAGCAGTACTTC.

This clonotype has a handful of counts. The V and J genes are TRBV29-1 and TRBJ2-1; D is perhaps TRBD1 (5 bases). Germline V gene lookup returns CDR1 SQVTM and CDR2 ANQGSEA. The V end was cut by 3 bases, the J end by 1 base, with 10 bases between. The CDR3 is 14 amino acids. CDR3 protein: CSVDQGKSYNEQFF. CDR3 coding DNA: TGCAGCGTTGATCAGGGCAAATCCTACAATGAGCAGTTCTTC.

The chain links TRBV28 to TRBJ2-3; D possibly corresponds to TRBD2 (6 bases). The CDR3 consists of 17 residues. The germline V gene has CDR1 MDHEN and CDR2 SYDVKM. Trimming pared 5 bases from V and 2 bases from J, leaving 20 bases between. Here the CDR3 DNA reads TGTGCCAGCAGTACCCTCGGAGGGTTGGAAACCACAGATACGCAGTATTTT. Its protein is CASSTLGGLETTDTQYF.